These 21 T cell receptor beta chains originate from one sample sequenced in a study of blood T cell repertoires in COVID-19. Only in-frame clones appear in the TCRdb table, and some are missing; sequencing was by immunoSEQ multiplex PCR. The table lists 90,000 to 150,000 clones, around 86% of them singletons. Specimen: peripheral blood. These receptor sequences come from a man older than 75 with acute or convalescent COVID-19.

The rearrangement joins TRBV14 to TRBJ1-1; tentative D call: TRBD1 (6 bases). This CDR3 spans 14 amino acids. V gave up 3 bases and J gave up 1 base, with 9 bases separating them. Germline values: CDR1 SGHDN, CDR2 FVKESK. The CDR3 protein is CASSHWGPNTEAFF. The CDR3 nucleotides read TGTGCCAGCAGCCACTGGGGGCCGAACACTGAAGCTTTCTTT.

The rearrangement links TRBV9 to TRBJ1-1, with 9 bases aligning to TRBD1. The germline gives CDR1 SGDLS, CDR2 YYNGEE. The junction had 6 bases not matched to a gene; V was cut back by 4 bases and J by 5 bases. The CDR3 contains 14 residues. CDR3 amino acids: CASSQGQGRTEAFF. The CDR3 bases are TGTGCCAGCAGCCAGGGACAGGGAAGGACTGAAGCTTTCTTT.

The chain uses TRBV18 and TRBJ2-7, with 8 bases identical to TRBD1. J was trimmed by 2 bases and V by 6 bases; bases with no gene match: 6. Germline V gene data show CDR1 as KGHSH and CDR2 as LQKENI. CDR3 length equals 14 residues. CDR3 in amino acids: CASSQRTGPYEQYF. The CDR3 bases are TGTGCCAGCTCCCAGAGGACAGGGCCCTACGAGCAGTACTTC.

The chain links TRBV19 to TRBJ2-7, with 9 bases matching TRBD2. CDR1 is LNHDA, CDR2 SQIVND, per germline (reference sequence). J lost 4 bases, V lost 8 bases, and 18 bases had no gene match. This CDR3 spans 17 amino acids. The CDR3 is CASPTGLAYIYGYEQYF. As DNA, the CDR3 is TGTGCCAGTCCGACGGGACTAGCATACATCTATGGGTACGAGCAGTACTTC.

The J gene is TRBJ2-4, the V gene TRBV5-1; weak D call: TRBD2 (5 bases). Per germline, CDR1 SGHRS and CDR2 YFSETQ. This CDR3 has 17 amino acids. With 0 bases removed from V and 2 bases from J, the gap between germline ends came to 15 bases. CDR3: CASSLGGLGSSKNIQYF. CDR3 bases: TGCGCCAGCAGCTTGGGAGGGCTCGGTTCCTCCAAAAACATTCAGTACTTC.

The V gene is TRBV6-5, the J gene TRBJ1-4; 7 bases fit TRBD1. The CDR3 length is 15 residues. With 0 bases clipped from V and 4 bases from J, the junction kept 2 bases outside the gene matches. Germline V lookup: CDR1 MNHEY, CDR2 SVGAGI. The CDR3 protein is CASSYSAGGNEKLFF. Written as DNA, the CDR3 is TGTGCCAGCAGTTACTCGGCAGGGGGTAATGAAAAACTGTTTTTT.

The chain uses TRBV7-9 and TRBJ1-6; D remains ambiguous. Trimming left V 5 bases short and J 9 bases short, with 17 bases between. Germline CDR1 reads SEHNR; CDR2 reads FQNEAQ (reference sequence). The CDR3 spans 15 residues. The CDR3 sequence is CASSTPRAGGSPLHF. CDR3 DNA sequence: TGTGCCAGCAGCACTCCTAGAGCGGGTGGTTCACCCCTCCACTTT.

The chain joins TRBV6-1 to TRBJ2-3, with 15 bases that match TRBD2. This CDR3 comprises 18 residues. In germline, CDR1 is MNHNS, CDR2 SASEGT. V was pared by 1 base and J by 5 bases, with 7 bases of the junction left unmatched. The CDR3 spells CASSEEGLAGGLRDTQYF. CDR3 coding DNA: TGTGCCAGCAGTGAAGAGGGACTAGCGGGAGGATTAAGAGATACGCAGTATTTT.

The V gene is TRBV11-2, the J gene TRBJ1-1; no clear D. Trimming removed 6 bases at V and 0 bases at J, with 14 bases between. This CDR3 has 15 amino acids. The germline CDR1 and CDR2 sequences are SGHAT and FQNNGV. This chain's CDR3 is CASSRNGGMNTEAFF. The CDR3 region has the DNA TGTGCCAGCAGTCGCAACGGAGGGATGAACACTGAAGCTTTCTTT.

The chain couples TRBV12-3 or TRBV12-4 to TRBJ2-1; a possible D gene is TRBD2 (5 bases). There are 13 residues in the CDR3. Trimming pared 6 bases from V and 9 bases from J, leaving 15 bases between. The CDR3, as DNA: TGTGCCAGCAGCAACTCGGCCGGAGGTGAGCAGTTCTTC. It yields the protein CASSNSAGGEQFF.

This clone was counted only a few times. The J gene is TRBJ1-1, the V gene TRBV10-3; TRBD1 is a possible D gene (6 bases). V was shortened by 6 bases and J by 3 bases, with 8 bases between the two germline ends. There are 12 residues in the CDR3. The germline V gene encodes CDR1 ENHRY and CDR2 SYGVKD. The CDR3 bases are TGTGCCATCAGGTCAGGGGACACTGAAGCTTTCTTT. It specifies CAIRSGDTEAFF.

In its sample, this clone was seen a few times. CDR3 nucleotide sequence: TGTGCCAGCAGCTTTGGACGGGGCACTGAAGCTTTCTTT. It codes for CASSFGRGTEAFF. The gene calls are TRBV7-3 and TRBJ1-1; no definite D call. The CDR3 is made up of 13 amino acids. CDR1 SGHTA and CDR2 FQGTGA come from the germline V gene. V lost 3 bases to trimming and J lost 4 bases, with 9 bases between them.

This clone was seen a handful of times. The chain uses TRBV6-1 and TRBJ1-2; D remains ambiguous. The germline gives CDR1 MNHNS, CDR2 SASEGT. The CDR3 covers 12 residues. The V and J ends lost 3 bases and 3 bases respectively, with 5 bases between them. Here the CDR3 DNA reads TGTGCCAGCAGTGACAGATACTATGGCTACACCTTC. This sequence encodes CASSDRYYGYTF.

The gene calls are TRBV2 and TRBJ2-2; 7 nucleotides line up with TRBD1. Germline V gene lookup returns CDR1 SNHLY and CDR2 FYNNEI. After removal of 4 bases from V and 6 bases from J, the junction contained 2 bases not matched to a gene. This CDR3 contains 13 residues. The CDR3 spells CASSVGQPGELFF. The CDR3 DNA reads as TGTGCCAGCAGTGTGGGACAGCCCGGGGAGCTGTTTTTT.

This clone was detected only a few times. This sequence joins TRBV6-1 and TRBJ1-6, with TRBD1 identical over 7 bases. Trimming cost V 2 bases and J 7 bases; bases outside gene matches: 5. The CDR3 is made up of 15 amino acids. Germline V gene sequence: CDR1 MNHNS, CDR2 SASEGT. The DNA for the CDR3 is TGTGCCAGCAGTGAACAGACAGGGCGAAATTCACCCCTCCACTTT. Translating gives CASSEQTGRNSPLHF.

This chain connects TRBV3-1 (or the pseudogene TRBV3-2) to TRBJ1-2; 7 bases are shared with TRBD1. This CDR3 is 16 amino acids long. The germline V gene has CDR1 LGHDT and CDR2 YNNKEL (reference sequence). With V trimmed by 1 base and J by 4 bases, 9 bases remained unmatched. CDR3 protein: CASSQVLPGGLYGYTF. DNA for the CDR3: TGTGCCAGCAGCCAAGTACTCCCAGGGGGGCTCTATGGCTACACCTTC.

The chain joins TRBV5-1 to TRBJ2-3, with 7 bases matching TRBD1. CDR1 SGHRS and CDR2 YFSETQ come from the germline V gene. V dropped 4 bases and J dropped 3; count of bases not matched to a gene: 11. This CDR3 has 16 amino acids. CDR3 in amino acids: CASSESTTGATDTQYF. The CDR3 bases are TGCGCCAGCAGCGAATCTACAACAGGGGCTACAGATACGCAGTATTTT. Supplemented by reference TRBV5-1 and TRBJ2-3, the full variable domain reads KAGVTQTPRYLIKTRGQQVTLSCSPISGHRSVSWYQQTPGQGLQFLFEYFSETQRNKGNFPGRFSGRQFSNSRSEMNVSTLELGDSALYLCASSESTTGATDTQYFGPGTRLTVL.

The chain links TRBV11-2 to TRBJ1-1; D gene ambiguous. The CDR3 runs to 13 residues. With 5 bases removed from V and 2 bases from J, the gap between germline ends came to 9 bases. The V gene's germline CDR1 is SGHAT and CDR2 FQNNGV. The CDR3 DNA follows: TGTGCCAGCAGCGCGGTCTCTAACACTGAAGCTTTCTTT. As protein: CASSAVSNTEAFF. The full variable domain, with the rest looked up from reference TRBV11-2 and TRBJ1-1, is EAGVAQSPRYKIIEKRQSVAFWCNPISGHATLYWYQQILGQGPKLLIQFQNNGVVDDSQLPKDRFSAERLKGVDSTLKIQPAKLEDSAVYLCASSAVSNTEAFFGQGTRLTVV.

This chain joins TRBV9 and TRBJ2-5, with 8 bases identical to TRBD1. CDR1 and CDR2 from the germline V gene are SGDLS and YYNGEE. CDR3 length: 16 residues. J was trimmed by 5 bases and V by 0 bases; bases with no gene match: 9. CDR3 nucleotide sequence: TGTGCCAGCAGCGTAGCTTGGGGCAGGGGGCAGGAGACCCAGTACTTC. Its protein product is CASSVAWGRGQETQYF.

J is TRBJ1-2 and V is TRBV7-9; D gene unclear. Germline CDR1 reads SEHNR; CDR2 reads FQNEAQ (reference sequence). The CDR3 totals 13 residues. V lost 1 base and J lost 2, with 5 bases in between. The CDR3 DNA reads TGTGCCAGCAGCTTAGGCGGAAACTATGGCTACACCTTC. Translation: CASSLGGNYGYTF.

This chain connects TRBV27 to TRBJ1-1; D is perhaps TRBD1 (6 bases). The CDR3 spans 13 residues. V was cut by 3 bases and J by 4 bases, with 9 bases left in between. Looked up from germline, CDR1 is MNHEY and CDR2 is SMNVEV (reference sequence). The CDR3 sequence: CASSFWGRTEAFF. The CDR3, as DNA: TGTGCCAGCAGTTTCTGGGGGCGCACTGAAGCTTTCTTT.